This T cell receptor (beta chain) was obtained from a study of T-cell memory formation after mild COVID-19. For the study at large: TCR clusters showed largely donor specificity. Study-level findings and limits: Clones shrinking between day 15 and 85 showed a balanced CD4/CD8 split, and those that grew later tilted toward CD4+. Detection of some responders pre-infection suggested pre-existing cross-reactive memory T cells participated. Shrinking CD4+ clones were chiefly CM and EM; CD8+ ones were chiefly EMRA.

With respect to this clonotype: Its antigen is as yet unknown.

TCRdb re-analysed the 5' RACE reads in MiXCR, keeping a single row per CDR3 protein. The top ten clones hold 4.5% to 6.5% of a sample with 100,000 to 150,000 distinct CDR3 sequences, around 15% of them seen once. The sample comprised PBMCs or a T cell subset sorted from them (not recorded which). The TCR sequence derives from a man aged 18-30 years who had mild COVID-19 (a few samples of this study predate the infection). Cell type and time point are not known.

The CDR3 reads CANPCQVCQGIYGYTF. CDR3 sequence (DNA): TGCGCCAACCCGTGTCAGGTATGCCAGGGAATCTATGGCTACACCTTC. The chain links TRBV10-1 to TRBJ1-2; weak D call: TRBD1 (5 bases). Germline CDR1 reads WNHNN; CDR2 reads SYGVQD (reference sequence). Trimming cost V 10 bases and J 4 bases, with 25 bases left between them. The CDR3 is 16 amino acids.